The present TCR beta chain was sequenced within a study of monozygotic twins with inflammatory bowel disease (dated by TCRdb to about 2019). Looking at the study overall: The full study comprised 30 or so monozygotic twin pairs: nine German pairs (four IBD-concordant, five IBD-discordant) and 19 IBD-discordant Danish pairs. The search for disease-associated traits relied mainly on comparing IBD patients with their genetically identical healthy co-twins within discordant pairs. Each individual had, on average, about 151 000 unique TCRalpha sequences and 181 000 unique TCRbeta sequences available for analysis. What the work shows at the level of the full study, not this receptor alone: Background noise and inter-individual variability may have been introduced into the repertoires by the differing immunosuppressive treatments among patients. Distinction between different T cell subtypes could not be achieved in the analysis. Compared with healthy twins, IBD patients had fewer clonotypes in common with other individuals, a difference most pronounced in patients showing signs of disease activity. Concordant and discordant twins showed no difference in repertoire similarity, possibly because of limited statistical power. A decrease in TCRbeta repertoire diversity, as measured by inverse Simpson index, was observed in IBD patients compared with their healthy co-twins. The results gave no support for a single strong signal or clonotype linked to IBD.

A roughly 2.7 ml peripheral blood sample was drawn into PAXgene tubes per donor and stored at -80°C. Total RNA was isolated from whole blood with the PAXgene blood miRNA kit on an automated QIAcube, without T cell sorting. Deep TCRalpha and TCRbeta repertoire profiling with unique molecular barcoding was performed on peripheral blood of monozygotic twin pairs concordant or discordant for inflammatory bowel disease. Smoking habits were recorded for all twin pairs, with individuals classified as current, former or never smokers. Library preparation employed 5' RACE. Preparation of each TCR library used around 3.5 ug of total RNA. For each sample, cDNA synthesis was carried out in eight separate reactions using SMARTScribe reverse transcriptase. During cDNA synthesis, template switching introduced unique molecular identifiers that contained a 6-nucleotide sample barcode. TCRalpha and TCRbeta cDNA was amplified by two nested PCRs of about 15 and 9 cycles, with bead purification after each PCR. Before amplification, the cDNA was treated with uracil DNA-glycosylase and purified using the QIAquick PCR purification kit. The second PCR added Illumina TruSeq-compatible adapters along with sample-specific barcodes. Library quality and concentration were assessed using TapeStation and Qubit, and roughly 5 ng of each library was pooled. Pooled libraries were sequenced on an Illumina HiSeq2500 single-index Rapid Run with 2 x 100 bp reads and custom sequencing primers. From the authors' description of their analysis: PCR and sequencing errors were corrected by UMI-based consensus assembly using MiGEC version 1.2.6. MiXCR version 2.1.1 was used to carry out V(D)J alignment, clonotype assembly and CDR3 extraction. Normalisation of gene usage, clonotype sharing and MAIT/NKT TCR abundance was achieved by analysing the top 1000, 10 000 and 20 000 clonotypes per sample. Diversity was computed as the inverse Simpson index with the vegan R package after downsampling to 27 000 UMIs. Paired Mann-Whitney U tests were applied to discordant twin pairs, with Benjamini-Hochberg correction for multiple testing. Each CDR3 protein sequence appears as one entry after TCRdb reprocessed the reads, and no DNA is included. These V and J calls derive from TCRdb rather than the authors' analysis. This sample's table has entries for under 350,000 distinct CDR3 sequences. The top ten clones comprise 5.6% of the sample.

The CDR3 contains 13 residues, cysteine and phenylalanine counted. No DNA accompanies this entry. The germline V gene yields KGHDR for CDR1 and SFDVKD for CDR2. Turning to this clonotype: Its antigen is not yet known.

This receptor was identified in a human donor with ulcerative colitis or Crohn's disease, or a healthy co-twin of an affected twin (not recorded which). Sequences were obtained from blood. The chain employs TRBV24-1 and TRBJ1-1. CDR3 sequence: CATSDFMNTEAFF.